These 4 T cell receptor beta chains originate from one sample sequenced in a study of human T cells and chemical hapten exposure. TCRdb reprocessed the RACE reads with MiXCR, giving one entry per CDR3 protein. The top ten clones hold just over 2.5% of a sample with 300,000 to 450,000 distinct CDR3 sequences, 4% to 6% of them seen once. As for time point: pre-sensitization, week 0. Described treatment: therapeutic diphenylcyclopropenone sensitization with weekly scalp DPC. Specimen: whole blood, collected in connection with sensitization to the hapten diphenylcyclopropenone (DPC). Receptor source: a woman between 45 and 60 years old with alopecia areata. Some clones in this sample may be carry-over from other donors' samples.

This clonotype appeared a few times. The chain couples TRBV24-1 to TRBJ2-6; TRBD1 matches at 7 bases. CDR1 KGHDR and CDR2 SFDVKD come from the germline V gene. V dropped 6 bases and J dropped 1; count of bases not matched to a gene: 2. The CDR3 loop spans 15 amino acids. CDR3 DNA sequence: TGTGCCACCAGTCTGGGACAGTCTGGGGCCAACGTCCTGACTTTC. Translating gives CATSLGQSGANVLTF.

Many counts were recorded for this clonotype. The CDR3 coding sequence is TGTGCCAGCAGCTTAGCGGGGGGTCGGGATGAGCAGTTCTTC. This codes for CASSLAGGRDEQFF. V usage is TRBV7-9 and J usage is TRBJ2-1, with D tentatively TRBD2 (6 bases). CDR1 and CDR2 from the germline V gene are SEHNR and FQNEAQ (reference sequence). The CDR3 sequence is 14 residues long. The V end was cut by 0 bases, the J end by 8 bases, with 11 bases between.

This clonotype was seen more than once but under ten times. The rearrangement uses TRBV6-6 and TRBJ1-1; TRBD1 matches 9 bases. This CDR3 is built from 17 residues. With 2 bases clipped from V and 5 bases from J, the junction kept 12 bases outside the gene matches. Germline-derived CDR1 and CDR2 are MNHNY and SVGAGI (reference sequence). CDR3 sequence: CASSYGGITGGATEAFF. CDR3 nucleotides: TGTGCCAGCAGTTACGGAGGTATAACAGGGGGCGCGACTGAAGCTTTCTTT.

This clonotype was seen many times. The rearrangement links TRBV20-1 to TRBJ2-3, with D perhaps matching TRBD1 or TRBD2 (5 bases each). V lost 0 bases to trimming and J lost 3 bases, with 10 bases between them. CDR3 size: 14 residues. Germline V CDR1 and CDR2: DFQATT, SNEGSKA (reference sequence). CDR3: CSAREGTLTDTQYF. The CDR3, as DNA: TGCAGTGCTAGAGAAGGGACGTTAACAGATACGCAGTATTTT.